The 12 T cell receptor beta chains in this list originate from one sample, sequenced in a study of cytomegalovirus exposure and HLA in healthy donors. Researchers ran the PCR with 60 Vbeta and 13 Jbeta primers. Repertoires were generated with immunoSEQ multiplex PCR, while TCRdb's copy carries only in-frame clones and drops some. The sample yields roughly 120,000 clones, about 75% seen once. The sample consisted of PBMCs. The receptors stem from a man in his fifties or sixties in good health and CMV-seropositive.

V and J are TRBV5-1 and TRBJ2-2; D might be TRBD2 (7 bases). V was shortened by 1 base and J by 6 bases, with 13 bases between the two germline ends. The CDR3 is 15 residues long. Germline V lookup: CDR1 SGHRS, CDR2 YFSETQ. CDR3 DNA: TGCGCCAGCAGCTTGTGGGGGGGCGCCCCCGGGGAGCTGTTTTTT. Amino acids: CASSLWGGAPGELFF.

J is TRBJ1-6 and V is TRBV28, with 7 bases aligning to TRBD1. Trimming at V came to 5 bases and at J to 9 bases, leaving 7 bases not matched to a gene. CDR3 length: 14 amino acids. The germline V gene has CDR1 MDHEN and CDR2 SYDVKM. As DNA, the CDR3 is TGTGCCAGCAGTCTCGACAGGGCCCCTTCACCCCTCCACTTT. It is translated as CASSLDRAPSPLHF.

J is TRBJ2-3 and V is TRBV18; D is possibly TRBD2 (6 bases). CDR3 length equals 15 residues. With 3 bases removed from V and 0 bases from J, the gap between germline ends came to 10 bases. Germline V lookup: CDR1 KGHSH, CDR2 LQKENI. The CDR3 nucleotides read TGTGCCAGCTCACCGAGCGGGCCTAGCACAGATACGCAGTATTTT. This sequence encodes CASSPSGPSTDTQYF.

V usage is TRBV28 and J usage is TRBJ1-5; the match to TRBD1 covers 7 bases. This CDR3 is built from 12 residues. After removal of 8 bases from V and 6 bases from J, the junction contained 4 bases not matched to a gene. Germline V lookup: CDR1 MDHEN, CDR2 SYDVKM. The CDR3 loop reads CASHRQGQPQHF. The CDR3 bases are TGTGCCAGCCACCGACAGGGTCAGCCCCAGCATTTT.

This clone was seen more than once but under ten times. The V call is TRBV7-6, the J call TRBJ1-6; D ambiguous. Per the germline V gene, CDR1 is SGHVS and CDR2 is FNYEAQ. The CDR3 is 14 amino acids. V was clipped by 5 bases and J by 10 bases, with 15 bases between them. This chain's CDR3 is CASSTDSYGSPLHF. The CDR3 DNA follows: TGTGCCAGCAGCACTGACTCATACGGATCACCCCTCCACTTT.

This chain links TRBV7-9 with TRBJ2-2, with TRBD1 matching 7 bases. The trim removed 9 bases at V and 0 bases at J, leaving 7 bases unmatched. This CDR3 region has 15 residues. Germline V lookup: CDR1 SEHNR, CDR2 FQNEAQ (reference sequence). DNA of the CDR3: TGTGCCAGGGCCCCCGGGACAGCGAACACCGGGGAGCTGTTTTTT. This codes for CARAPGTANTGELFF.

This chain connects TRBV28 to TRBJ2-3; TRBD1 matches 11 bases. This CDR3 has 17 residues. Germline V CDR1 and CDR2: MDHEN, SYDVKM. With V trimmed by 6 bases and J by 4 bases, 12 bases remained unmatched. CDR3 DNA: TGTGCCAGCAGCCAATACGGGGGACAGGGGGTTCCAGATACGCAGTATTTT. It codes for CASSQYGGQGVPDTQYF.

The V gene is TRBV15, the J gene TRBJ2-3, with 8 bases matching TRBD2. The CDR3 runs to 15 residues. V dropped 5 bases and J dropped 4; count of bases not matched to a gene: 8. Germline V gene lookup returns CDR1 LNHNV and CDR2 YYDKDF (reference sequence). The CDR3 nucleotides read TGTGCCACCAGCGCACGGACTAGCCGTTCAGATACGCAGTATTTT. Its protein is CATSARTSRSDTQYF.

The gene calls are TRBV28 and TRBJ2-7, with a possible D match to TRBD1 (6 bases). Germline V CDR1 and CDR2: MDHEN, SYDVKM. The CDR3 loop spans 14 amino acids. V dropped 2 bases and J dropped 7 bases, with 15 bases sitting between them. The CDR3 loop is CASSLHRASEEQYF. The DNA for the CDR3 is TGTGCCAGCAGTTTACACAGGGCTTCGGAAGAGCAGTACTTC.

V and J are TRBV10-3 and TRBJ1-6, with TRBD1 matching 7 bases. This CDR3 spans 18 amino acids. V trimming: 6 bases; J trimming: 0 bases; junction bases outside the gene matches: 11. CDR1 is ENHRY and CDR2 is SYGVKD in the germline V gene. DNA for the CDR3: TGTGCCATCAGCCAAAAGACAGGGTTGATCTCCTATAATTCACCCCTCCACTTT. Protein: CAISQKTGLISYNSPLHF.

This clone was seen a handful of times. The chain uses TRBV9 and TRBJ1-6; D is unclear. The CDR3 is made up of 14 amino acids. Trimming took off 4 bases at V and 6 bases at J, with 11 bases between the two ends. Germline V CDR1 and CDR2: SGDLS, YYNGEE. The CDR3 DNA reads TGTGCCAGCAGCCGCTACAGAGCTAATTCACCCCTCCACTTT. It is translated as CASSRYRANSPLHF.

The chain joins TRBV2 to TRBJ1-2; 12 positions agree with TRBD1. With V trimmed by 7 bases and J by 8 bases, 5 bases remained unmatched. CDR1 is SNHLY and CDR2 is FYNNEI in the germline V gene. This CDR3 region has 13 residues. The CDR3 region has the DNA TGTGCCAGCACGGGACAGGGGGCTGGAGGCTACACCTTC. As protein: CASTGQGAGGYTF.